This T cell receptor (beta chain) was observed in a study of T cell responses to AZD1222 COVID-19 vaccine (dated by TCRdb to about 2021). Background on the whole study: A total of around 240 trial participants underwent TCR sequencing, of whom roughly 210 had received two doses of AZD1222 and approximately 26 had received two doses of the MenACWY control vaccine. Trial participants were enrolled into age subgroups of 18-55, 56-69 and 70-plus years, which contained approximately 150, 30 and 60 TCR-sequenced participants, respectively. Study-level results and caveats: In the small 56-69-year group, the increase in depth fell short of significance, most likely because of low power. CD4 TCRs associated with the vaccine covered the entire spike protein, and the dominant responses were in regions 160-218 and 743-854. Participants were mostly white British, with more females than males. The authors suggested clonal diversity may have been underestimated. Conclusions about previously exposed vaccinees are limited, since just six AZD1222 recipients were seropositive for SARS-CoV-2 at baseline. After two AZD1222 doses, both the breadth and the depth of spike-specific TCRs were significantly higher than at day 0 and than in MenACWY recipients. Epitopes outside the regions mutated in the B.1.351 and B.1.1.7 variants were reportedly recognized by nearly half of the unique spike-specific TCRs. No day 14 peak-response samples were available, so repertoires were characterized only after the peak T cell response.

The CDR3 regions of human TCRbeta chains were analyzed by immunosequencing. From the authors' description of their analysis: Repertoire TCRs were checked for matches against a reference library of SARS-CoV-2-specific TCRs that had been generated using the MIRA antigen-specificity platform. Breadth meant the fraction of unique TCRs that were SARS-CoV-2-associated, whereas depth meant the fraction of total T cells that were SARS-CoV-2-associated. Using the MIRA data, every spike-specific TCR was mapped to the spike region that the TCR reacted to and assigned to either a CD4 or a CD8 class. Log10-transformed breadth and depth values were compared by one-way ANOVA with Sidak's multiple comparisons tests. Held by TCRdb, this immuneACCESS table contains in-frame sequences only and omits some clones. Under half of the omission traces to an unresolved V gene where checked; the cause of the rest is unknown. V and J calls and clone size are as listed in that table; D and trimming were resolved from the DNA. This sample comprises roughly 150,000 clones, 92% of them detected only once. The top ten clonotypes cover 1.1% of the sample.

With respect to this clone: Its antigen has not been determined. It has no much larger one-base neighbor in the sample; base qualities were not kept.

The time point label corresponds to: about 28 days (+/-7) after the second vaccine dose. AZD1222 recipients whose second dose came at about 4 weeks and those whose second dose came at about 12 weeks were combined into one group, since spike-specific TCR depth and breadth did not differ between the two schedules. Samples from vaccinated people were obtained from the UK trials COV001 and COV002, which included a single-blind randomized controlled phase 2/3 trial of AZD1222 (ChAdOx1 nCoV-19) in healthy adults. Trial participant PBMC samples were collected at day 0 and day 28 after the second dose for TCRbeta chain sequencing. Relative to germline, V is 3 bases shorter and J is 4 bases shorter, with 16 bases between their ends. The germline V gene specifies SGHDN as CDR1 and FVKESK as CDR2. The CDR3, cysteine through phenylalanine, is 16 amino acids long. The CDR3 DNA has 48 bases and is translated from base 1.

The chain is encoded by TRBV14 joined to TRBJ1-3, with a weak D call of TRBD1 (6 bases match). This clonotype originated in an adult who received the AZD1222 COVID-19 vaccine. Specimen: peripheral blood, collected 28 days after the second AZD1222 dose. The CDR3 reads as follows: CASSQSTGLRGNTIYF. The sequenced DNA is TGTGCCAGCAGCCAGTCTACAGGGCTGCGGGGAAACACCATATATTTT.